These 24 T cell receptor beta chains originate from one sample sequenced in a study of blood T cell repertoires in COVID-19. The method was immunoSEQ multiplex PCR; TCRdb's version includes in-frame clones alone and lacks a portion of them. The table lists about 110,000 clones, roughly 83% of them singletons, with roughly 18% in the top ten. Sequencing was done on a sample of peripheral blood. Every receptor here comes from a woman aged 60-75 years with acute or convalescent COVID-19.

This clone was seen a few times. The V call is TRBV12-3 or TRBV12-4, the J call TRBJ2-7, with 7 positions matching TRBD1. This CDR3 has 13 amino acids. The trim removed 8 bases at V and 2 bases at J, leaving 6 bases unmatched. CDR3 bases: TGTGCCAGCGCAGGGACAGCCACCTACGAGCAGTACTTC. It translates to CASAGTATYEQYF.

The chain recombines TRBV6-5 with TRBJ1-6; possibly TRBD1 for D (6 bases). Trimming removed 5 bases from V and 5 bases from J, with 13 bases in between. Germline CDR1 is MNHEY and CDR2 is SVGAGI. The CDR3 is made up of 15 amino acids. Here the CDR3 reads CASSLSGQNNSPLHF. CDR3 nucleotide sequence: TGTGCCAGCAGTCTCTCGGGACAAAATAATTCACCCCTCCACTTT.

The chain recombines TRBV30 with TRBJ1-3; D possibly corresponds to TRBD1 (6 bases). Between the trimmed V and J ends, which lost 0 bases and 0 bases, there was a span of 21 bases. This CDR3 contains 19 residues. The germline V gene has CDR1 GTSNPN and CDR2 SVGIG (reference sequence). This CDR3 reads CAWSVRAPGVPPSGNTIYF. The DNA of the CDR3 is TGTGCCTGGAGTGTACGGGCACCAGGGGTTCCCCCCTCTGGAAACACCATATATTTT.

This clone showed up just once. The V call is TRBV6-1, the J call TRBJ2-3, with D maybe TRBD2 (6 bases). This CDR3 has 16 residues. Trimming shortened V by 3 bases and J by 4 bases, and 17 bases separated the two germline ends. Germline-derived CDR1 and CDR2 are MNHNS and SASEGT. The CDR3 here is CASSDPGGGPADTQYF. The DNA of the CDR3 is TGTGCCAGCAGTGATCCGGGTGGAGGGCCGGCAGATACGCAGTATTTT.

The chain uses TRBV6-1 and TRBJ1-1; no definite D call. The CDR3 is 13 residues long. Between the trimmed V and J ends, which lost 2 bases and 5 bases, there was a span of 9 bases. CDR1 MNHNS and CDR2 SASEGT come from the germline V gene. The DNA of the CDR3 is TGTGCCAGCAGTGAATTCCGAGGGACTGAAGCTTTCTTT. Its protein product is CASSEFRGTEAFF.

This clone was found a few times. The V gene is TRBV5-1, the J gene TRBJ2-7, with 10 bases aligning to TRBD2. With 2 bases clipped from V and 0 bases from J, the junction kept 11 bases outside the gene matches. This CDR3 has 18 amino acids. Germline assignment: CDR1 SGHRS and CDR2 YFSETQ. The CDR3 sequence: CASSLDTSGILLSYEQYF. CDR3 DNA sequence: TGCGCCAGCAGCTTAGACACTAGCGGGATACTCCTCTCCTACGAGCAGTACTTC.

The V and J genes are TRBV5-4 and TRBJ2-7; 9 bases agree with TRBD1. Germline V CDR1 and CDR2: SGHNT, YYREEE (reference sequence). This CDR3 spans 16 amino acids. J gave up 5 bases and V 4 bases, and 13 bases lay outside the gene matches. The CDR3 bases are TGTGCCAGCAGCCATGGACAGGGGTCTGGTGCAAACGAGCAGTACTTC. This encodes CASSHGQGSGANEQYF.

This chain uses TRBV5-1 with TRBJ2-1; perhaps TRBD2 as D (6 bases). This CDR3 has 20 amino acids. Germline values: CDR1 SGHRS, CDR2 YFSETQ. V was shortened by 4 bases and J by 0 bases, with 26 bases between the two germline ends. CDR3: CASSPTDYWRAESSYNEQFF. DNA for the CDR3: TGCGCCAGCAGCCCTACGGACTATTGGCGGGCGGAAAGCTCCTACAATGAGCAGTTCTTC.

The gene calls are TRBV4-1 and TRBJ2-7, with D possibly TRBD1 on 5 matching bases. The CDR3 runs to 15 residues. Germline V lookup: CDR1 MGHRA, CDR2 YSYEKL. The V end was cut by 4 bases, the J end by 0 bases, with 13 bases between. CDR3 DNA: TGCGCCAGCAGCCCGAGACAGTCTACCTCCTACGAGCAGTACTTC. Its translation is CASSPRQSTSYEQYF.

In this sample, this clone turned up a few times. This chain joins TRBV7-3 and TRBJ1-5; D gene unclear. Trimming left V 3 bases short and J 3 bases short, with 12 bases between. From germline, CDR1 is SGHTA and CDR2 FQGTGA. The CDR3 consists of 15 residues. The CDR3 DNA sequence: TGTGCCAGCAGCTTCATGGGAGGCCCCAATCAGCCCCAGCATTTT. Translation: CASSFMGGPNQPQHF.

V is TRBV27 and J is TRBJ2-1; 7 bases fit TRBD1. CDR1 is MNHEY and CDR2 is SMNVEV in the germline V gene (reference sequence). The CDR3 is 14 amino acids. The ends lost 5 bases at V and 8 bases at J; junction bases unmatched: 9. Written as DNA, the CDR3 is TGTGCCAGCAGTAGACCCACAGGGGTCCATGAGCAGTTCTTC. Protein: CASSRPTGVHEQFF.

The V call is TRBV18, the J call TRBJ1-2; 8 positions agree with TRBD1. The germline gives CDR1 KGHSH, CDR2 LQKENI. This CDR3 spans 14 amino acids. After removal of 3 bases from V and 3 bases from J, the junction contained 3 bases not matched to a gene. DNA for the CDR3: TGTGCCAGCTCACCCGGACAGGGAGACTATGGCTACACCTTC. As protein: CASSPGQGDYGYTF.

CDR3 sequence reads: CASGPQPPPQPQHF. The CDR3 DNA sequence: TGTGCCAGCGGCCCACAACCCCCCCCTCAGCCCCAGCATTTT. The chain joins TRBV7-4 to TRBJ1-5; no definite D call. The V end was cut by 8 bases, the J end by 6 bases, with 17 bases between. Germline assignment: CDR1 SGHVT and CDR2 SQSDAQ. The CDR3 extends over 14 amino acids.

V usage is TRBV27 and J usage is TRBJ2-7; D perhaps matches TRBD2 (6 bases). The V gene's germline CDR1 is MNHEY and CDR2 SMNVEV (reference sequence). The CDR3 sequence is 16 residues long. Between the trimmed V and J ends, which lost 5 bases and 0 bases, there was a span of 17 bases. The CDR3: CASSRGAGLISYEQYF. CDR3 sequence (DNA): TGTGCCAGCAGTAGAGGTGCGGGACTCATCTCCTACGAGCAGTACTTC.

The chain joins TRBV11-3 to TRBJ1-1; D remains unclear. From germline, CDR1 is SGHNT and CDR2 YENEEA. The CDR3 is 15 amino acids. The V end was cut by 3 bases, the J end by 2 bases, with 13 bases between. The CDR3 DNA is TGTGCCAGCAGCTTTCATCGGGGTGGAAACACTGAAGCTTTCTTT. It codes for CASSFHRGGNTEAFF. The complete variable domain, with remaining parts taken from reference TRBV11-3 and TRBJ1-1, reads EAGVVQSPRYKIIEKKQPVAFWCNPISGHNTLYWYLQNLGQGPELLIRYENEEAVDDSQLPKDRFSAERLKGVDSTLKIQPAELGDSAVYLCASSFHRGGNTEAFFGQGTRLTVV.

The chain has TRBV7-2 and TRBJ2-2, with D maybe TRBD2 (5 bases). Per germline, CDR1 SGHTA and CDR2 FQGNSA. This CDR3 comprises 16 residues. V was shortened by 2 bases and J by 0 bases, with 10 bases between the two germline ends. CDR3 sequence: CASSLQAAANTGELFF. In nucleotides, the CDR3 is TGTGCCAGCAGCTTACAAGCGGCAGCGAACACCGGGGAGCTGTTTTTT.

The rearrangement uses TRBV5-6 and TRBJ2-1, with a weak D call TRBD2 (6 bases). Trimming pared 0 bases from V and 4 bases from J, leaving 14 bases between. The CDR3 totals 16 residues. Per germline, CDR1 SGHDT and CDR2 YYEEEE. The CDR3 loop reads CASSLAGAGTYNEQFF. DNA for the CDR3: TGTGCCAGCAGCTTGGCCGGGGCGGGGACTTACAATGAGCAGTTCTTC.

CDR3 DNA sequence: TGTGCCTCCCTTGGGGCCCTGGGGTATGGCTACACCTTC. This translates into CASLGALGYGYTF. The V and J genes are TRBV30 and TRBJ1-2; possibly TRBD1 for D (5 bases). The CDR3 contains 13 residues. Germline assignment: CDR1 GTSNPN and CDR2 SVGIG (reference sequence). V was pared by 7 bases and J by 5 bases, with 17 bases between.

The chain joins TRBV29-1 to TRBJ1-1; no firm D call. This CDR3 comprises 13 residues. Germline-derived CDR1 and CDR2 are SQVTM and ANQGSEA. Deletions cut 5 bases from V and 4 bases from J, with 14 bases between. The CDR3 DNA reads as TGCAGCGTTTGCCAGAATGAGGTCACTGAAGCTTTCTTT. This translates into CSVCQNEVTEAFF.

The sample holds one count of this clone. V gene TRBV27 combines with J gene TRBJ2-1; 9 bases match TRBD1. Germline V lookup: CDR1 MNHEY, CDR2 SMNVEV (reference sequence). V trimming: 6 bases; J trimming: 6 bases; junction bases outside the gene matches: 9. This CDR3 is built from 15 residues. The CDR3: CASRAGTGIINEQFF. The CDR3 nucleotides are TGTGCCAGCAGGGCCGGGACAGGGATTATCAATGAGCAGTTCTTC.

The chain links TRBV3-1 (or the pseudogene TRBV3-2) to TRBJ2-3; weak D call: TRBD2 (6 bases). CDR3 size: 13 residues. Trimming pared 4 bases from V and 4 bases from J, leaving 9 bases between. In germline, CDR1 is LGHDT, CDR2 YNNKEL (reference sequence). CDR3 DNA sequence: TGTGCCAGCAGCCTAACGGGGGCAGATACGCAGTATTTT. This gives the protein CASSLTGADTQYF.

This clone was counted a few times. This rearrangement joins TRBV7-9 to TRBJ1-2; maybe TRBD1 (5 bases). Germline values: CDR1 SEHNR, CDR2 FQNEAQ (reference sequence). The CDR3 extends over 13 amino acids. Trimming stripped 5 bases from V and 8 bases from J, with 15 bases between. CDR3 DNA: TGTGCCAGCAGCGTAGAAGGGGATCGGGGCTACACCTTC. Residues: CASSVEGDRGYTF.

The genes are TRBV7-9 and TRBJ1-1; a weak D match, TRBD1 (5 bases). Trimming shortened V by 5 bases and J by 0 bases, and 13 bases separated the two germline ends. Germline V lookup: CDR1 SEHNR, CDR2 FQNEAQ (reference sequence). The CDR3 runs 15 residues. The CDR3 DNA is TGTGCCAGCAGCCCCCGACAGAGACTGAACACTGAAGCTTTCTTT. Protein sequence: CASSPRQRLNTEAFF.

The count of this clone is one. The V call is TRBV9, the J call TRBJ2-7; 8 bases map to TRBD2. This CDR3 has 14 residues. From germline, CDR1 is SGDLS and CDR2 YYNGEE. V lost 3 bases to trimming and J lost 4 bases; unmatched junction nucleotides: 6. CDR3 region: CASSEGLADYEQYF. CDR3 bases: TGTGCCAGCAGCGAAGGACTAGCAGATTACGAGCAGTACTTC.